A single sample gave rise to the 4 T cell receptor beta chains below, sequenced in a study of T cell responses to AZD1222 COVID-19 vaccine. Sequencing used immunoSEQ multiplex PCR; TCRdb keeps in-frame clones, though not all of them. There are 180,000 or so clones in the sample; 88% occur only once, and around 26% lies in the top ten. Source: peripheral blood, taken 28 days after the second AZD1222 dose. Receptor source: an adult who received the AZD1222 COVID-19 vaccine.

The rearrangement joins TRBV7-2 to TRBJ2-2; 9 bases agree with TRBD2. This CDR3 region has 17 residues. With 0 bases clipped from V and 4 bases from J, the junction kept 6 bases outside the gene matches. Per the germline V gene, CDR1 is SGHTA and CDR2 is FQGNSA. CDR3 in amino acids: CASSLAGAGGFTGELFF. Here the CDR3 DNA reads TGTGCCAGCAGCTTAGCCGGAGCGGGAGGATTCACCGGGGAGCTGTTTTTT.

The chain links TRBV28 to TRBJ2-7; 7 positions match TRBD2. The V gene's germline CDR1 is MDHEN and CDR2 SYDVKM. The trim removed 6 bases at V and 2 bases at J, leaving 10 bases unmatched. This CDR3 comprises 15 residues. Here the CDR3 DNA reads TGTGCCAGCAGCTCGTCGGCGGGAGAGGCCTACGAGCAGTACTTC. Protein sequence: CASSSSAGEAYEQYF.

CDR3 sequence reads: CASSLRGRGPPYEQYF. Here the CDR3 DNA reads TGTGCCAGCAGTCTCCGGGGCCGGGGGCCGCCCTACGAGCAGTACTTC. The rearrangement joins TRBV27 to TRBJ2-7; D may match TRBD1 or TRBD2 (6 bases each). Germline V lookup: CDR1 MNHEY, CDR2 SMNVEV (reference sequence). This CDR3 has 16 amino acids. V dropped 5 bases and J dropped 2 bases, with 19 bases sitting between them.

As to this clone: This same CDR3 is encoded by further DNA sequences in the sample. The chain employs TRBV10-3 and TRBJ1-2; 7 nucleotides agree with TRBD1. V shed 3 bases and J 2 bases; nucleotides not matched to a gene: 0. Germline CDR1 reads ENHRY; CDR2 reads SYGVKD. This CDR3 contains 13 residues. CDR3 sequence reads: CAISDRGNYGYTF. CDR3 nucleotide sequence: TGTGCCATCAGTGACAGGGGGAACTATGGCTACACCTTC.